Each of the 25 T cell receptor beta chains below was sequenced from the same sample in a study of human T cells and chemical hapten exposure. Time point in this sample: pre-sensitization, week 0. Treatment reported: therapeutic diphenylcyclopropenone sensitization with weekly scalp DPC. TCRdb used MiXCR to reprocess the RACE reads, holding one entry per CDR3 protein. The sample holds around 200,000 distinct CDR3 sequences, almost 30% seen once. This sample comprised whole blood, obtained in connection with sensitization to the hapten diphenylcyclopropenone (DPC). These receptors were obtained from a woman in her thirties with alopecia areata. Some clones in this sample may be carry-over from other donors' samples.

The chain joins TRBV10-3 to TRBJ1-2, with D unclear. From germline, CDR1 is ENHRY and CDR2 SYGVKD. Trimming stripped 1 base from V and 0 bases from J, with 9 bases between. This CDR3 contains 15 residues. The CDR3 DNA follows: TGTGCCATCAGTGAGTGGGAAGGGACTAACTATGGCTACACCTTC. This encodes CAISEWEGTNYGYTF.

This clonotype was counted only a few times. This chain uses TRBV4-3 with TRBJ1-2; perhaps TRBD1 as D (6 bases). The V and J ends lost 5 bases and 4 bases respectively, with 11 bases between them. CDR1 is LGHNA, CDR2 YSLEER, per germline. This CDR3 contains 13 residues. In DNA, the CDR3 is TGCGCCAGCAGCTCCACAGGGTTCTATGGCTACACCTTC. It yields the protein CASSSTGFYGYTF.

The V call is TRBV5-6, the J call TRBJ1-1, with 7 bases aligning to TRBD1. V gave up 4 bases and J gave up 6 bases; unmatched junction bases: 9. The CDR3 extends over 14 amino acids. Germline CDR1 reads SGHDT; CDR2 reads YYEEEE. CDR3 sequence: CASSMPTGASEAFF. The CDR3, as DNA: TGTGCCAGCAGCATGCCCACAGGGGCATCTGAAGCTTTCTTT.

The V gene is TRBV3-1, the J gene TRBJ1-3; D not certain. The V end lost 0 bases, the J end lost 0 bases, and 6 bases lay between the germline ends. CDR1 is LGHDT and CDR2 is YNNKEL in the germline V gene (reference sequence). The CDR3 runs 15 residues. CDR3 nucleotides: TGTGCCAGCAGCCAAGACGGATTCTCTGGAAACACCATATATTTT. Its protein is CASSQDGFSGNTIYF.

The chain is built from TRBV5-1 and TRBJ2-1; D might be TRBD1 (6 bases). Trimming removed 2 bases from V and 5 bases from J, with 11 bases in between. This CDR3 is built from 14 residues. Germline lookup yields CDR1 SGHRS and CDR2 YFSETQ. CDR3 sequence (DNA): TGCGCCAGCAGCTTTGTGGGGGCGGACAATGAGCAGTTCTTC. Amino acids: CASSFVGADNEQFF. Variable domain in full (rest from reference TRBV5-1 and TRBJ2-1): KAGVTQTPRYLIKTRGQQVTLSCSPISGHRSVSWYQQTPGQGLQFLFEYFSETQRNKGNFPGRFSGRQFSNSRSEMNVSTLELGDSALYLCASSFVGADNEQFFGPGTRLTVL.

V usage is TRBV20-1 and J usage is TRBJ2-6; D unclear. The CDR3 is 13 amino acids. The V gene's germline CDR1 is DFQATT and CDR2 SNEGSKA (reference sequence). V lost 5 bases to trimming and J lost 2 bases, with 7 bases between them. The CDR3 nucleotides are TGCAGTGCTCCCCGGCCTGGGGCCAACGTCCTGACTTTC. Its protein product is CSAPRPGANVLTF.

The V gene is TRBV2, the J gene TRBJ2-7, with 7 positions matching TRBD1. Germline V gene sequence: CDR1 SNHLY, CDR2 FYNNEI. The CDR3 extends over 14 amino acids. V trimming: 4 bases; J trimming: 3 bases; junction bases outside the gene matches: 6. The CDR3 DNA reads TGTGCCAGCAGTGGACAGGGCGCGGACTACGAGCAGTACTTC. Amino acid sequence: CASSGQGADYEQYF.

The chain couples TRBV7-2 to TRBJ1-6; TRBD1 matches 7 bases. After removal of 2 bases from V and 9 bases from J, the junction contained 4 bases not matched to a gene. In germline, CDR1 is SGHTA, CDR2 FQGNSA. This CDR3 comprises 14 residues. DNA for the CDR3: TGTGCCAGCAGCTTACGACAGGGCCCTTCACCCCTCCACTTT. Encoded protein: CASSLRQGPSPLHF. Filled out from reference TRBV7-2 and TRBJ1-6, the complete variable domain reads GAGVSQSPSNKVTEKGKDVELRCDPISGHTALYWYRQSLGQGLEFLIYFQGNSAPDKSGLPSDRFSAERTGGSVSTLTIQRTQQEDSAVYLCASSLRQGPSPLHFGNGTRLTVT.

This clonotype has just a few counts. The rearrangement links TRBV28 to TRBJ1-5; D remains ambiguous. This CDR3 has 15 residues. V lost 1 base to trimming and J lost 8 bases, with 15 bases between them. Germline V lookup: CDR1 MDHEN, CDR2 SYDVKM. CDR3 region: CASSLFGSLLKPQHF. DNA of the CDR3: TGTGCCAGCAGTTTATTCGGCAGTCTCCTGAAGCCCCAGCATTTT.

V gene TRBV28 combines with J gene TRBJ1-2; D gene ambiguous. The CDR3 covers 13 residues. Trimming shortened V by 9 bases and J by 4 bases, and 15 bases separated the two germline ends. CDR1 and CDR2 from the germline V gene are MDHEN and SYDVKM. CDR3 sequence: CASGKGVTYGYTF. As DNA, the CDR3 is TGTGCCAGTGGAAAAGGAGTAACCTATGGCTACACCTTC.

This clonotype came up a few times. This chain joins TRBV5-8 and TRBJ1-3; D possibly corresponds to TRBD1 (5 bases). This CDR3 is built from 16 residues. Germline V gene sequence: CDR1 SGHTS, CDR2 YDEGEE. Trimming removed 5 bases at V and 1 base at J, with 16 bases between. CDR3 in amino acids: CASRVRGGSSGNTIYF. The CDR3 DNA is TGTGCCAGCAGGGTGCGGGGGGGATCATCTGGAAACACCATATATTTT.

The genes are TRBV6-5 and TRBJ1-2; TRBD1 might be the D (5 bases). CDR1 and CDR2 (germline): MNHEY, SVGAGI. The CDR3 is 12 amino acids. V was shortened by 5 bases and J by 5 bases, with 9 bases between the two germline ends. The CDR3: CASSPTGYGYTF. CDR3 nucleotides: TGTGCCAGCAGTCCCACAGGTTATGGCTACACCTTC.

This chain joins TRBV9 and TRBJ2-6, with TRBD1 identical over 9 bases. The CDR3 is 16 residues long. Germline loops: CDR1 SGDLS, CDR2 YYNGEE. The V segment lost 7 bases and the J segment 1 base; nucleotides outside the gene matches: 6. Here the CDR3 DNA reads TGTGCCAGCCGGGGACAGGGAGCGTCTGGGGCCAACGTCCTGACTTTC. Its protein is CASRGQGASGANVLTF.

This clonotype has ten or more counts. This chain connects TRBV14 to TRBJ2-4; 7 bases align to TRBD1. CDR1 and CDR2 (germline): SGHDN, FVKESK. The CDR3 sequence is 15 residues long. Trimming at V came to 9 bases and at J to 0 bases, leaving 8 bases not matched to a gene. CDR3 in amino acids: CARPRDSLAKNIQYF. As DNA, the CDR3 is TGTGCCAGGCCCCGGGACAGTTTAGCCAAAAACATTCAGTACTTC.

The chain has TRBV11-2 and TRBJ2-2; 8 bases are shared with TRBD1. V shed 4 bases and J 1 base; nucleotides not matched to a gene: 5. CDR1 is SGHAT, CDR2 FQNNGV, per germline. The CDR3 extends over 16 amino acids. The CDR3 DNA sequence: TGTGCCAGCAGCTCTTCCGGGACAGGGAACACCGGGGAGCTGTTTTTT. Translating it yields CASSSSGTGNTGELFF.

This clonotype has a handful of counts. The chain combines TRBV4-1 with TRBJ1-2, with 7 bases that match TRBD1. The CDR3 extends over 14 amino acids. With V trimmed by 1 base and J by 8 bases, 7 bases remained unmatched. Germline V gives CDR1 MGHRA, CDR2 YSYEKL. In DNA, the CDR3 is TGCGCCAGCAGCCAAGGCAGGGGGGGGTCCGGCTACACCTTC. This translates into CASSQGRGGSGYTF.

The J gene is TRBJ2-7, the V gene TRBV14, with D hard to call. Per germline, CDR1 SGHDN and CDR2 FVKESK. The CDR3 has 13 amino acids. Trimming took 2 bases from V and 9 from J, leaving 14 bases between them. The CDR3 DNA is TGTGCCAGCAGCCAATACCAGGTCCTACGGCAGTACTTC. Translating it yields CASSQYQVLRQYF.

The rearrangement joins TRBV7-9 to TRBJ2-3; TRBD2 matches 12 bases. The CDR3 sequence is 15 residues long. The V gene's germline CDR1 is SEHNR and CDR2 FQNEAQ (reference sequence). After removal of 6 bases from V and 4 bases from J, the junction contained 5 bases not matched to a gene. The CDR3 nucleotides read TGTGCCAGCAGGCGACTAGCGGGAGTATCAGATACGCAGTATTTT. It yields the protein CASRRLAGVSDTQYF. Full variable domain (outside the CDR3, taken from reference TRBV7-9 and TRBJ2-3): DTGVSQNPRHKITKRGQNVTFRCDPISEHNRLYWYRQTLGQGPEFLTYFQNEAQLEKSRLLSDRFSAERPKGSFSTLEIQRTEQGDSAMYLCASRRLAGVSDTQYFGPGTRLTVL.

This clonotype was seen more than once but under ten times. The CDR3 DNA follows: TGTGCCAGCAGTGGGACAGTCACAGATACGCAGTATTTT. Translated, it gives CASSGTVTDTQYF. The V and J genes are TRBV27 and TRBJ2-3; TRBD1 aligns across 7 bases. This CDR3 has 13 residues. V lost 5 bases to trimming and J lost 2 bases; unmatched junction nucleotides: 1. Germline V lookup: CDR1 MNHEY, CDR2 SMNVEV (reference sequence).

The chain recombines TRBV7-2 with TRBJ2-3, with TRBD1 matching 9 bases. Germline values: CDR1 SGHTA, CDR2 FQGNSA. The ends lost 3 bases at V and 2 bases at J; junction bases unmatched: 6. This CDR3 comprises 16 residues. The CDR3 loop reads CASSLGTGRNTDTQYF. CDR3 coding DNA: TGTGCCAGCAGCTTGGGGACAGGGAGAAACACAGATACGCAGTATTTT.

CDR3 region: CASSPGGHQPQHF. As DNA, the CDR3 is TGTGCCAGCAGCCCTGGGGGACATCAGCCCCAGCATTTT. The chain couples TRBV11-2 to TRBJ1-5; weak D call: TRBD1 (5 bases). Trimming removed 5 bases at V and 5 bases at J, with 10 bases between. The CDR3 is 13 residues long. CDR1 and CDR2 from the germline V gene are SGHAT and FQNNGV.

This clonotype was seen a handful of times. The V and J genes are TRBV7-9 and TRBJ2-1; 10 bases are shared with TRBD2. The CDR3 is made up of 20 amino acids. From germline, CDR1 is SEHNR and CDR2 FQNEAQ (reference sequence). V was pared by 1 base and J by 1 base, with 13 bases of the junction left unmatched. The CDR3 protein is CASSLGLAGVNLRSYNEQFF. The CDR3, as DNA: TGTGCCAGCAGCTTAGGGCTAGCGGGAGTGAATTTGAGGTCCTACAATGAGCAGTTCTTC.

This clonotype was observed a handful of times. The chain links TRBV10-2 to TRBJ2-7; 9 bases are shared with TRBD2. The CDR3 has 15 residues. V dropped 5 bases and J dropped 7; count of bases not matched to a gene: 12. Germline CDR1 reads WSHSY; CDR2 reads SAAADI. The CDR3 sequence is CASSLLSGRTGEQYF. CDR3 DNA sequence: TGCGCCAGCAGTCTTCTAAGCGGGAGGACCGGGGAGCAGTACTTC.

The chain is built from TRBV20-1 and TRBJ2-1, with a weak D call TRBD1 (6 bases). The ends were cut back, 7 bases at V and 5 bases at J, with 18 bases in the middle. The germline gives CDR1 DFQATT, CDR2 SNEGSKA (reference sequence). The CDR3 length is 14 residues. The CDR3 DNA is TGCAGTGTTGCCCCGGGACATACTAACAATGAGCAGTTCTTC. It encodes CSVAPGHTNNEQFF.

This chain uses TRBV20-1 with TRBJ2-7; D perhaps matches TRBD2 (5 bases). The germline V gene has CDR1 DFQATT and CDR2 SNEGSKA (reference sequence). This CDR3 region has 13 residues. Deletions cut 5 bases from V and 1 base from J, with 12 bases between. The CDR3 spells CSAPSGNSYEQYF. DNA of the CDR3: TGCAGTGCTCCTTCGGGAAATTCCTACGAGCAGTACTTC.